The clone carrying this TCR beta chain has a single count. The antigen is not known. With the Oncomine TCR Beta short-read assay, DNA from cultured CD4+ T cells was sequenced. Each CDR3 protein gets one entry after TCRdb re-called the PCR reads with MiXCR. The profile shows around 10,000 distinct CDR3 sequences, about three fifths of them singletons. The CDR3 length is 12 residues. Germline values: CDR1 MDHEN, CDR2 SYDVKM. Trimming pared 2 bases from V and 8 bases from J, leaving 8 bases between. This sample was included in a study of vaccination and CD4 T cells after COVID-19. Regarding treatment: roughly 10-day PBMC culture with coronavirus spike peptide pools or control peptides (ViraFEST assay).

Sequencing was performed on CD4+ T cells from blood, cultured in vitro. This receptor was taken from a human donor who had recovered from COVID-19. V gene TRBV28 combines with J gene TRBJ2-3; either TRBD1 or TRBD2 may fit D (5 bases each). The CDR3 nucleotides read TGTGCCAGCAGTTTAGGGGGAGCTACGCAGTATTTT. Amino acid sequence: CASSLGGATQYF.